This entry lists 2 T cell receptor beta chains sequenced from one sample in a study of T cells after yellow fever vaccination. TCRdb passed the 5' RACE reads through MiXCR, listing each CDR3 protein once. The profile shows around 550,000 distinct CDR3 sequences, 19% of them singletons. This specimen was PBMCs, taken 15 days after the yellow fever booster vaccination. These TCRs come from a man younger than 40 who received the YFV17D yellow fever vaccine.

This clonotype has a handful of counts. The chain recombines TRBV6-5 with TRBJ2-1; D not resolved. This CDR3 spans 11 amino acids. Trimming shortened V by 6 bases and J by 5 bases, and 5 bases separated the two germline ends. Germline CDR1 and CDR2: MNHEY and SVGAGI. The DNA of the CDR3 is TGTGCCAGCAGAGTTAACAATGAGCAGTTCTTC. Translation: CASRVNNEQFF.

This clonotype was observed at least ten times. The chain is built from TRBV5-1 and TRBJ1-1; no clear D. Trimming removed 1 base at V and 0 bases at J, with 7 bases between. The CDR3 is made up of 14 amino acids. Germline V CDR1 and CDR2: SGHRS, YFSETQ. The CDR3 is CASSLNSMNTEAFF. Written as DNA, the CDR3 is TGCGCCAGCAGCTTGAACAGCATGAACACTGAAGCTTTCTTT.